These 19 T cell receptor beta chains originate from one sample sequenced in a study of T-cell reconstitution after alpha-beta-depleted transplantation in children. It was with unique molecular identifiers that the TCRbeta library was prepared. TCRdb ran MiXCR on the PCR reads and lists one entry per CDR3 protein. The profile shows approximately 220,000 distinct CDR3 sequences, about a sixth of them singletons. The starting material was PBMCs, mostly from graft donor cells, obtained 360 days after TCRalphabeta/CD19-depleted stem cell transplant. Every receptor here comes from a male patient aged 2-9 years who had a stem cell transplant for acute lymphoblastic leukemia, so the T cells may come from the graft donor.

The chain combines TRBV10-2 with TRBJ2-7, with 11 bases matching TRBD2. The CDR3 runs to 15 residues. V was clipped by 8 bases and J by 4 bases; unmatched bases: 10. CDR1 and CDR2 from the germline V gene are WSHSY and SAAADI. Written as DNA, the CDR3 is TGCGCCAGCCTCCGTAGCGGGAGGGCAGGGTACGAGCAGTACTTC. It specifies CASLRSGRAGYEQYF.

The chain has TRBV20-1 and TRBJ1-2, with 7 bases that match TRBD1. Per the germline V gene, CDR1 is DFQATT and CDR2 is SNEGSKA (reference sequence). The CDR3 consists of 13 residues. Germline trimming cut 6 bases from V and 4 bases from J; bases unmatched to any gene: 8. The CDR3 region has the DNA TGCAGTGCGGGGACCGGGACAGCCTATGGCTACACCTTC. Its protein is CSAGTGTAYGYTF.

This clonotype was counted a few times. The chain carries TRBV5-1 and TRBJ1-1; D perhaps matches TRBD1 (6 bases). CDR3 length: 16 residues. V was shortened by 0 bases and J by 3 bases, with 15 bases between the two germline ends. Germline V CDR1 and CDR2: SGHRS, YFSETQ. CDR3 in DNA: TGCGCCAGCAGCTTGGCTCTCCCGGGGGCGGACACTGAAGCTTTCTTT. Amino acids: CASSLALPGADTEAFF.

The genes are TRBV14 and TRBJ2-3; 7 nucleotides align to TRBD1. The CDR3 runs 14 residues. V shed 1 base and J 4 bases; nucleotides not matched to a gene: 2. CDR1 and CDR2 from the germline V gene are SGHDN and FVKESK. CDR3: CASSQVQGPDTQYF. The CDR3 DNA is TGTGCCAGCAGCCAAGTACAGGGGCCAGATACGCAGTATTTT.

V is TRBV18 and J is TRBJ2-5; D tentatively fits TRBD1 or TRBD2 (5 bases each). Germline CDR1 KGHSH, CDR2 LQKENI. The germline V and J ends were trimmed by 1 base and 7 bases, with 10 bases remaining between them. The length of the CDR3 is 13 residues. CDR3 bases: TGTGCCAGCTCACCACTGGGGGATGGGACCCAGTACTTC. It is translated as CASSPLGDGTQYF.

This clonotype was recorded at least ten times. This sequence joins TRBV5-1 and TRBJ2-5, with 13 bases that match TRBD2. Germline assignment: CDR1 SGHRS and CDR2 YFSETQ. The CDR3 is made up of 16 amino acids. The J segment lost 1 base and the V segment lost 4 bases, leaving 4 bases of the junction unmatched. Here the CDR3 DNA reads TGCGCCAGCAGCGGTGGGACTAGCGGGGTCCAAGAGACCCAGTACTTC. This encodes CASSGGTSGVQETQYF.

The J gene is TRBJ1-2, the V gene TRBV4-3, with a possible D match to TRBD1 (6 bases). Germline V lookup: CDR1 LGHNA, CDR2 YSLEER. The V gene lost 7 bases and the J gene lost 0 bases, with 15 bases spanning the gap. The CDR3 is 15 amino acids. CDR3 nucleotides: TGCGCCAGCACCCCAGGGGCCTCTACTAACTATGGCTACACCTTC. Translating gives CASTPGASTNYGYTF.

In this sample, this clonotype turned up a few times. The rearrangement links TRBV5-1 to TRBJ2-7; either TRBD1 or TRBD2 may supply D (6 bases each). This CDR3 is built from 15 residues. CDR1 is SGHRS, CDR2 YFSETQ, per germline. V was shortened by 5 bases and J by 0 bases, with 15 bases between the two germline ends. The CDR3 protein is CASRDSGGSSYEQYF. CDR3 nucleotide sequence: TGCGCCAGCAGGGACTCCGGGGGCAGCTCCTACGAGCAGTACTTC.

The rearrangement joins TRBV5-1 to TRBJ2-3; D possibly uses TRBD1 or TRBD2 (5 bases each). Germline lookup yields CDR1 SGHRS and CDR2 YFSETQ. The CDR3 contains 16 residues. V was shortened by 2 bases and J by 5 bases, with 18 bases between the two germline ends. The CDR3 sequence is CASSFVRDGALDTQYF. CDR3 sequence (DNA): TGCGCCAGCAGCTTTGTCCGGGACGGAGCTTTAGATACGCAGTATTTT.

This clonotype was seen only a few times. CDR3 bases: TGTGCCAGCAGCCTCCGGGACGGAGACACCGGGGAGCTGTTTTTT. This codes for CASSLRDGDTGELFF. The V call is TRBV3-1, the J call TRBJ2-2; perhaps D is TRBD1 or TRBD2 (5 bases each). Germline V CDR1 and CDR2: LGHDT, YNNKEL (reference sequence). Trimming left V 4 bases short and J 3 bases short, with 12 bases between. The CDR3 is 15 residues long.

The gene calls are TRBV29-1 and TRBJ2-3; D is undetermined. Trimming took 5 bases from V and 6 from J, leaving 9 bases between them. Germline loops: CDR1 SQVTM, CDR2 ANQGSEA. The CDR3 has 11 amino acids. The CDR3 DNA reads TGCAGCGTTAGGAATGCCGATACGCAGTATTTT. As protein: CSVRNADTQYF.

The chain uses TRBV7-2 and TRBJ2-7, with D unclear. The germline V gene encodes CDR1 SGHTA and CDR2 FQGNSA. V shed 1 base and J shed 6 bases, with 10 bases lying between them. The CDR3 extends over 13 amino acids. The CDR3 loop reads CASSLERPLEQYF. The CDR3 DNA reads TGTGCCAGCAGCTTAGAACGTCCCCTCGAGCAGTACTTC.

Only a few counts were recorded for this clonotype. The V call is TRBV20-1, the J call TRBJ2-1, with 8 bases fitting TRBD1. The length of the CDR3 is 14 residues. The V gene's germline CDR1 is DFQATT and CDR2 SNEGSKA (reference sequence). V shed 0 bases and J 7 bases; nucleotides not matched to a gene: 5. The CDR3 reads CSAREGRQGNEQFF. In nucleotides, the CDR3 is TGCAGTGCTAGAGAGGGAAGACAGGGGAATGAGCAGTTCTTC.

In DNA form, the CDR3 reads TGCGCCAGCAGCTCCCGGGACTTCTACAATGAGCAGTTCTTC. Encoded protein: CASSSRDFYNEQFF. The V and J genes are TRBV5-1 and TRBJ2-1; possible D gene TRBD2, 6 bases. The CDR3 sequence is 14 residues long. Germline CDR1 SGHRS, CDR2 YFSETQ. V lost 3 bases and J 3 bases, leaving 10 bases between the germline ends.

The chain is built from TRBV5-1 and TRBJ1-2; D unresolved. Germline V gives CDR1 SGHRS, CDR2 YFSETQ. This CDR3 has 14 residues. V was pared by 0 bases and J by 4 bases, with 10 bases between. DNA of the CDR3: TGCGCCAGCAGCTTGGAGGTCCGAACCTATGGCTACACCTTC. Translated, it gives CASSLEVRTYGYTF.

The sample holds many counts of this clonotype. The CDR3 region is CASSLGASGGVHEQFF. CDR3 coding DNA: TGTGCCAGCAGTTTAGGAGCTAGCGGGGGGGTCCATGAGCAGTTCTTC. J is TRBJ2-1 and V is TRBV12-3 or TRBV12-4; 12 bases match TRBD2. Trimming at V came to 1 base and at J to 8 bases, leaving 6 bases not matched to a gene. There are 16 residues in the CDR3.

The chain has TRBV20-1 and TRBJ2-3, with 7 bases matching TRBD2. Germline lookup yields CDR1 DFQATT and CDR2 SNEGSKA (reference sequence). The CDR3 consists of 16 residues. V shed 0 bases, J shed 0 bases, and the junction held 6 bases outside the gene matches. CDR3 coding DNA: TGCAGTGCTAGAGATCGAACGGGGGGAAGCACAGATACGCAGTATTTT. It is translated as CSARDRTGGSTDTQYF.

The V call is TRBV5-1, the J call TRBJ2-7; D might be TRBD2 (6 bases). Trimming removed 1 base at V and 3 bases at J, with 14 bases between. CDR3 length equals 15 residues. Germline V gives CDR1 SGHRS, CDR2 YFSETQ. DNA for the CDR3: TGCGCCAGCAGCTTGTTTGGAGGGGCGGGCTACGAGCAGTACTTC. Translation: CASSLFGGAGYEQYF.

This rearrangement joins TRBV5-1 to TRBJ2-4; 8 positions match TRBD1. The CDR3 loop spans 13 amino acids. Germline CDR1 is SGHRS and CDR2 is YFSETQ. The V gene end was trimmed by 4 bases and the J gene end by 8 bases; junction bases not matched to a gene: 5. In DNA form, the CDR3 reads TGCGCCAGCAGCGGTGGACAGGGACACATTCAGTACTTC. Its protein product is CASSGGQGHIQYF.